The clone carrying this TCR beta chain was picked up a small number of times. Its antigen is currently unknown. The data originate from a study of identical twins. Study results and caveats: Sharing of beta out-of-frame sequences by twins showed a weaker excess. Fewer insertions characterized abundant cord blood beta clonotypes, whereas memory repertoires showed none.

This CDR3 contains 13 residues. Germline-derived CDR1 and CDR2 are SGDLS and YYNGEE. The ends were cut back, 2 bases at V and 6 bases at J, with 9 bases in the middle. Everyone who donated was a healthy Caucasian. Addition of a universal primer site occurred through template switching, and cDNA carried unique molecular identifiers. TCRdb analysed the 5' RACE reads with MiXCR anew, one entry per CDR3 protein. The data show around 1.7 million distinct CDR3 sequences, about 31% seen once. The chain combines TRBV9 with TRBJ2-1, with D possibly matching TRBD1 (6 bases). The sequence was collected from a newborn girl in good health. Sequencing input: cord blood. DNA of the CDR3: TGTGCCAGCAGCGTTCTCAGGGGCAATGAGCAGTTCTTC. Protein sequence: CASSVLRGNEQFF.